This T cell receptor beta chain originates from a study of T cell repertoires in cytomegalovirus infection. Study at large: As its CMV epitopes, the study selected recently identified HLA-C-restricted and well-studied HLA-B-restricted targets. CMV infection and matching HLA type were both indicated by public TCR beta signatures.

TCRdb re-called the reads with MiXCR, one entry per CDR3 protein. The sample has 650,000 to 850,000 distinct CDR3 sequences; almost 30% are singletons. General study findings and limits: Predominance within the ex vivo response was attributable to HLA-C-restricted CMV-specific TCR beta clonotypes.

V shed 0 bases and J 2 bases; nucleotides not matched to a gene: 4. Germline CDR1 is SGHDN and CDR2 is FVKESK. The CDR3 extends over 17 amino acids. Details on this clonotype: The antigen is undetermined.

This material consisted of cultured CD8+ T cells from PBMCs, taken from culture after CMV antigen stimulation. V gene TRBV14 combines with J gene TRBJ1-6; TRBD1 matches 7 bases. The source of this sequence is a human donor in good health (CMV status not recorded). Some clones in this sample may be carry-over from other donors' samples. CDR3 sequence: CASSQDKGGPYNSPLHF. In DNA, the CDR3 is TGTGCCAGCAGCCAAGATAAAGGGGGCCCCTATAATTCACCCCTCCACTTT.